Reported below is one TCR beta chain. Its cognate antigen has yet to be identified. Nothing much larger sits one base from this clone, and base qualities are not available. The data originate from a study of chemoradiotherapy in HPV16-positive cancers (dated by TCRdb to between 2021 and 2024). Regarding the research as a whole: Functional T-cell assays on cells from a couple of HPV16-positive patients defined candidate HPV-specific T-cell clones and common TCR motifs. The study asked whether T-cell immunity against the HPV oncoproteins E6 and E7 changes during chemoradiotherapy and whether it affects survival. The candidate HPV-specific TCRs and motifs were subsequently tracked in TCR repertoires obtained from approximately 86 patients with HPV-related cancers. On the study overall, not on this receptor specifically: The functional definition of HPV-specific T cells came from only a couple of HPV16-positive patients, and the survival association was reported for HPV16-positive patients. In HPV16-positive patients, expansion of HPV-responsive T cells during chemoradiotherapy was found to be associated with improved recurrence-free survival. Expansion of candidate HPV-specific clones and E7-related TCR motifs was observed in the tumor microenvironment during treatment, whereas no such expansion was observed for non-HPV-specific T cells.

Library prep was done by the immunoSEQ multiplex PCR assay. The source is immuneACCESS, and TCRdb retained only in-frame sequences with V and J called. Part of the clones is not carried over; for the studies checked, unresolved V genes explain less than half of this, and the remainder is unexplained. The sample table records 4,000 to 5,000 clones; roughly 83% of these occur just once. Less than 7% of the sample lies in the top ten. Repertoires were sampled multiple times during chemoradiotherapy, which allowed clonal expansion in the tumor microenvironment to be followed. The germline V gene (reference sequence) supplies CDR1 LNHNV and CDR2 YYDKDF. Its CDR3 holds 16 amino acids, cysteine through phenylalanine. The DNA shown is the 48-base CDR3, in frame from base 1. Cut back by 0 bases and 4 bases, the V and J ends lie 13 bases apart.

The specimen comprised tumor tissue, sampled from a patient who underwent chemoradiotherapy. The V and J segments used are TRBV15 and TRBJ2-4; TRBD1 is a weak D gene call, 6 bases matching. The sequence was obtained from a human donor with HPV-associated anogenital cancer. The CDR3 reads as follows: CATSRDNGQQKNIQYF. In nucleotides, the sequence is TGTGCCACCAGCAGAGATAACGGACAGCAGAAAAACATTCAGTACTTC.